This T cell receptor (beta chain) was obtained from a study of post-analysis software for immune sequencing data. The CDR3 is 13 residues long. Germline lookup yields CDR1 SGHRS and CDR2 YFSETQ. The V gene lost 6 bases and the J gene lost 2 bases, with 12 bases spanning the gap. This clonotype turned up a few times. The antigen is not known. Findings and limits, study-wide: The five TRBV segments detected at higher frequency in patients than in controls included TRBV5-6, TRBV5-1 and TRBV20-1. Among multiple sclerosis patients, normalized Chao1 diversity was significantly below that of controls.

TCR beta cDNA libraries included unique molecular identifiers. It was from roughly 1 to 10 million T cells that 500,000 or so cDNA molecules came. Each CDR3 protein is one row after TCRdb ran MiXCR on the PCR reads. Of about 800,000 distinct CDR3 sequences listed, roughly 30% are singletons. The sequence came from a girl between 5 and 17 years old with multiple sclerosis. Sequencing used blood. V is TRBV5-1 and J is TRBJ2-7; D ambiguous. CDR3 protein: CASKWDPAYEQYF. The CDR3 nucleotides read TGCGCCAGCAAATGGGATCCTGCCTACGAGCAGTACTTC.